Below, 24 T cell receptor beta chains from the same sample are listed, as sequenced in a study of cytomegalovirus exposure and HLA in healthy donors. Use of 60 Vbeta and 13 Jbeta primers characterized the PCR. The method was immunoSEQ multiplex PCR; TCRdb's version includes in-frame clones alone and lacks a portion of them. The table has 200,000 to 250,000 clones, roughly 80% seen once; the top ten hold 2.5% to 3%. Input material: PBMCs. These receptors were collected from a man aged 25 to 45 in good health and CMV-seronegative.

In DNA, the CDR3 is TGCGCCAGCAGCTCCGGACTAGCTCGGTCAGAGACCCAGTACTTC. Translated, it gives CASSSGLARSETQYF. The chain carries TRBV5-1 and TRBJ2-5, with 8 bases matching TRBD2. Germline-derived CDR1 and CDR2 are SGHRS and YFSETQ. The CDR3 extends over 15 amino acids. J was trimmed by 4 bases and V by 3 bases; bases with no gene match: 8.

The chain uses TRBV4-3 and TRBJ2-7; 8 bases match TRBD1. The CDR3 runs to 20 residues. Germline V gives CDR1 LGHNA, CDR2 YSLEER. The ends lost 0 bases at V and 1 base at J; junction bases unmatched: 17. The CDR3, as DNA: TGCGCCAGCAGCCAAGATCCCGCCGGACAGGGAGTCGATGGATCCTACGAGCAGTACTTC. Residues: CASSQDPAGQGVDGSYEQYF.

This clone appeared a single time. This chain links TRBV11-3 with TRBJ2-1, with TRBD2 matching 13 bases. With V trimmed by 5 bases and J by 14 bases, 6 bases remained unmatched. Germline CDR1 reads SGHNT; CDR2 reads YENEEA. The CDR3 contains 13 residues. The DNA for the CDR3 is TGTGCCAGCAGCCAGACTAGCGGGGGGAAGGAGTTCTTC. This sequence encodes CASSQTSGGKEFF. Variable domain in full (rest from reference TRBV11-3 and TRBJ2-1): EAGVVQSPRYKIIEKKQPVAFWCNPISGHNTLYWYLQNLGQGPELLIRYENEEAVDDSQLPKDRFSAERLKGVDSTLKIQPAELGDSAVYLCASSQTSGGKEFFGPGTRLTVL.

The chain joins TRBV12-1 to TRBJ2-2; the table's TRBD2 call for D was not verified on the DNA. TRBV12-1 is a pseudogene segment. The CDR3 length is 16 residues. The CDR3: CASSSQSGGVGGELFF. CDR3 bases: TGTGCCAGCAGCTCCCAGTCGGGGGGCGTCGGCGGGGAGCTGTTTTTT.

The CDR3 sequence is CASSYAGEQYF. The CDR3, as DNA: TGTGCCAGCAGTTACGCGGGCGAGCAGTACTTC. The V gene is TRBV6-6, the J gene TRBJ2-7; D is perhaps TRBD2 (5 bases). Germline V gives CDR1 MNHNY, CDR2 SVGAGI (reference sequence). Between the trimmed V and J ends, which lost 2 bases and 6 bases, there was a span of 5 bases. The length of the CDR3 is 11 residues.

The chain uses TRBV15 and TRBJ2-5; possible D gene TRBD1, 6 bases. CDR3 size: 17 residues. Per germline, CDR1 LNHNV and CDR2 YYDKDF (reference sequence). With 3 bases removed from V and 2 bases from J, the gap between germline ends came to 19 bases. CDR3 coding DNA: TGTGCCACCAGCAGGCAACAGGGCCGATTAGGTCAAGAGACCCAGTACTTC. Translation gives CATSRQQGRLGQETQYF.

The V call is TRBV6-5, the J call TRBJ1-2, with a tentative D call TRBD1 (6 bases). The CDR3 is 14 residues long. Germline lookup yields CDR1 MNHEY and CDR2 SVGAGI. The V end lost 7 bases, the J end lost 4 bases, and 16 bases lay between the germline ends. The CDR3 DNA is TGTGCCAGCACCACCCTAGGACAGCGCTATGGCTACACCTTC. Translated, it gives CASTTLGQRYGYTF.

This chain links TRBV27 with TRBJ2-7, with D uncertain. Trimming took off 0 bases at V and 2 bases at J, with 11 bases between the two ends. CDR1 and CDR2 (germline): MNHEY, SMNVEV (reference sequence). CDR3 length: 15 amino acids. The CDR3 DNA reads TGTGCCAGCAGTTTATCCCCAGGCCTGGCCTACGAGCAGTACTTC. Translating it yields CASSLSPGLAYEQYF.

J is TRBJ1-4 and V is TRBV6-5; 7 bases match TRBD1. The CDR3 loop spans 13 amino acids. Germline values: CDR1 MNHEY, CDR2 SVGAGI. V lost 6 bases to trimming and J lost 10 bases; unmatched junction nucleotides: 8. CDR3 protein: CASRGAGQLKLFF. DNA of the CDR3: TGTGCCAGCAGGGGGGCGGGACAGTTAAAACTGTTTTTT.

J is TRBJ2-3 and V is TRBV15, with D unclear. Deletions cut 1 base from V and 0 bases from J, with 2 bases between. This CDR3 spans 13 amino acids. Germline V gene data show CDR1 as LNHNV and CDR2 as YYDKDF (reference sequence). DNA for the CDR3: TGTGCCACCAGCAGAGCTAGCACAGATACGCAGTATTTT. It encodes CATSRASTDTQYF.

The genes are TRBV19 and TRBJ1-6; 7 positions match TRBD1. Germline CDR1 is LNHDA and CDR2 is SQIVND (reference sequence). J gave up 6 bases and V 5 bases, and 7 bases lay outside the gene matches. The CDR3 runs 15 residues. CDR3 nucleotide sequence: TGTGCCAGTAGTCCCCCGGGACAGCCTAATTCACCCCTCCACTTT. Its translation: CASSPPGQPNSPLHF. Complete variable domain (other parts from reference TRBV19 and TRBJ1-6): DGGITQSPKYLFRKEGQNVTLSCEQNLNHDAMYWYRQDPGQGLRLIYYSQIVNDFQKGDIAEGYSVSREKKESFPLTVTSAQKNPTAFYLCASSPPGQPNSPLHFGNGTRLTVT.

The chain is built from TRBV4-1 and TRBJ2-5; TRBD2 matches 8 bases. Germline CDR1 reads MGHRA; CDR2 reads YSYEKL. The CDR3 spans 17 residues. J was trimmed by 4 bases and V by 1 base; bases with no gene match: 11. This chain's CDR3 is CASSQAKVLADRETQYF. The CDR3 DNA follows: TGCGCCAGCAGCCAAGCAAAGGTACTAGCGGATAGAGAGACCCAGTACTTC.

This clone has only a few counts. This sequence joins TRBV7-2 and TRBJ2-3, with D possibly TRBD2 on 7 matching bases. Trimming took 0 bases from V and 5 from J, leaving 12 bases between them. This CDR3 region has 15 residues. Germline V gene lookup returns CDR1 SGHTA and CDR2 FQGNSA. CDR3 nucleotides: TGTGCCAGCAGCTTAGCGGGGGGGCCAGTAGATACGCAGTATTTT. Residues: CASSLAGGPVDTQYF.

The V and J genes are TRBV4-3 and TRBJ1-4; D gene uncertain. V shed 0 bases and J shed 7 bases, with 15 bases lying between them. This CDR3 is 16 amino acids long. The V gene's germline CDR1 is LGHNA and CDR2 YSLEER. CDR3 in amino acids: CASSQDRLFFVEKLFF. CDR3 nucleotide sequence: TGCGCCAGCAGCCAAGATCGGTTATTTTTTGTTGAAAAACTGTTTTTT.

V is TRBV19 and J is TRBJ2-3, with 7 positions matching TRBD1. Germline assignment: CDR1 LNHDA and CDR2 SQIVND (reference sequence). V was clipped by 0 bases and J by 2 bases; unmatched bases: 11. This CDR3 contains 18 residues. The CDR3 loop reads CASSIDPSQGVITDTQYF. The DNA of the CDR3 is TGTGCCAGTAGTATAGACCCGTCCCAGGGGGTTATCACAGATACGCAGTATTTT.

This chain connects TRBV19 to TRBJ2-2, with 9 bases lining up with TRBD2. The CDR3 covers 15 residues. From germline, CDR1 is LNHDA and CDR2 SQIVND (reference sequence). V lost 5 bases, J lost 5 bases, and 6 bases stayed unmatched. DNA for the CDR3: TGTGCCAGTAGTCTAGCGGGGAAGAGTACCGGGGAGCTGTTTTTT. Translated: CASSLAGKSTGELFF.

The chain joins TRBV5-4 to TRBJ2-3, with 10 bases identical to TRBD2. The germline V gene has CDR1 SGHNT and CDR2 YYREEE (reference sequence). V dropped 4 bases and J dropped 5; count of bases not matched to a gene: 16. This CDR3 region has 18 residues. The CDR3 region has the DNA TGTGCCAGCAGCCCAACTACCTGGAGCGGGGGGGCTGGAGATACGCAGTATTTT. Protein product: CASSPTTWSGGAGDTQYF.

This clone was counted a few times. The rearrangement joins TRBV18 to TRBJ2-7; D gene unclear. Trimming removed 0 bases from V and 0 bases from J, with 6 bases in between. Germline lookup yields CDR1 KGHSH and CDR2 LQKENI. The CDR3 is 14 residues long. The CDR3, as DNA: TGTGCCAGCTCACCACCGGCAAGCTCCTACGAGCAGTACTTC. Amino acids: CASSPPASSYEQYF.

The chain employs TRBV28 and TRBJ1-2; 9 bases are shared with TRBD1. Germline V gene data show CDR1 as MDHEN and CDR2 as SYDVKM. The CDR3 runs 15 residues. V dropped 1 base and J dropped 7; count of bases not matched to a gene: 7. The CDR3: CASSLSTTGGGGYTF. Written as DNA, the CDR3 is TGTGCCAGCAGTTTATCCACGACAGGGGGGGGTGGCTACACCTTC.

The chain has TRBV19 and TRBJ2-7; 11 nucleotides match TRBD1. The CDR3 contains 15 residues. The trim removed 10 bases at V and 4 bases at J, leaving 12 bases unmatched. The germline V gene has CDR1 LNHDA and CDR2 SQIVND (reference sequence). In nucleotides, the CDR3 is TGTGCCACCGCACGGGGGGGGGACAGGGGGTACGAGCAGTACTTC. This translates into CATARGGDRGYEQYF.

The J gene is TRBJ1-1, the V gene TRBV5-1, with 8 bases lining up with TRBD1. Losses at the gene ends were 0 bases for V and 1 base for J; bases not matched to a gene: 5. Per the germline V gene, CDR1 is SGHRS and CDR2 is YFSETQ. This CDR3 has 16 amino acids. CDR3 in amino acids: CASSLGGGTGNTEAFF. In DNA form, the CDR3 reads TGCGCCAGCAGCTTGGGAGGGGGGACAGGGAACACTGAAGCTTTCTTT.

CDR3 sequence (DNA): TGTGCCAGTAGACGGAGGGGGGGGGTCGATGAGCAGTTCTTC. It yields the protein CASRRRGGVDEQFF. This chain uses TRBV19 with TRBJ2-1; maybe TRBD2 (7 bases). V was pared by 6 bases and J by 8 bases, with 17 bases between. The CDR3 contains 14 residues. Germline values: CDR1 LNHDA, CDR2 SQIVND (reference sequence).

This clone appeared a few times. V gene TRBV4-1 combines with J gene TRBJ2-1; weak D call: TRBD2 (7 bases). The CDR3 covers 16 residues. Germline V CDR1 and CDR2: MGHRA, YSYEKL. Between the trimmed V and J ends, which lost 1 base and 2 bases, there was a span of 12 bases. The chain's CDR3 is CASSQVPGGTYNEQFF. The DNA for the CDR3 is TGCGCCAGCAGCCAAGTCCCGGGGGGCACCTACAATGAGCAGTTCTTC.

J is TRBJ2-3 and V is TRBV9; D ambiguous. The CDR3 spans 11 residues. Looked up from germline, CDR1 is SGDLS and CDR2 is YYNGEE. Trimming removed 4 bases from V and 5 bases from J, with 5 bases in between. The CDR3 loop is CASSPGDTQYF. CDR3 DNA: TGTGCCAGCAGCCCGGGAGATACGCAGTATTTT.